This T cell receptor (beta chain) was sequenced for a study of CD4+ T cells in melanoma. General study results and limits: Diverse differentiation states were reported for melanoma neoantigen-specific CD4+ T cells. A reported correlation linked neoantigen-specific CD4+ T cells to CD8+, macrophage and B cell function.

Details on this clone: Its antigen remains unknown. This same CDR3 is encoded by further DNA sequences in the sample.

Between the trimmed V and J ends, which lost 8 bases and 6 bases, there was a span of 10 bases. This CDR3 has 12 amino acids. Germline assignment: CDR1 MNHEY and CDR2 SVGAGI. Here immunoSEQ multiplex PCR was the method, and the copy in TCRdb shows in-frame clones only, minus some. The table has around 130,000 clones, around nine tenths seen once. The genes are TRBV6-5 and TRBJ2-2; unclear D gene. This receptor was taken from a human donor with melanoma. As DNA, the CDR3 is TGTGCCAGCTCCCTTAGGGCCGGGGAGCTGTTTTTT. Translation: CASSLRAGELFF.